This TCR beta chain was captured in a study of blood T cell repertoires in COVID-19. Overall study: COVID-19 samples from acute and convalescent phases originated in the United States, Italy and Spain. T cells, B-cell-depleted T cells, or PBMCs provided the cDNA or gDNA that served as material.

This clone was recorded a few times. Within the sample, other DNA sequences also encode this same CDR3. The Seattle site enrolled patients during active infection and followed them longitudinally. The germline CDR1 and CDR2 sequences are SGHRS and YFSETQ. V was shortened by 0 bases and J by 7 bases, with 4 bases between the two germline ends. There are 12 residues in the CDR3. How the authors handled the data: It was from reference gene primer amplification that nucleated cell counts were estimated. Assay used: immunoSEQ multiplex PCR; TCRdb lists only in-frame clones, some missing. V and J calls and clone size are those listed in that table; D and trimming were worked out from the DNA. The table has 300,000 to 350,000 clones, about nine tenths seen once.

The TCR was taken from a woman in her 70s with COVID-19, enrolled during active disease. V and J are TRBV5-1 and TRBJ1-4; no definite D call. Sequenced: peripheral blood. The CDR3 DNA follows: TGCGCCAGCAGCTTGGCGGGTGAAAAACTGTTTTTT. Amino acids: CASSLAGEKLFF.